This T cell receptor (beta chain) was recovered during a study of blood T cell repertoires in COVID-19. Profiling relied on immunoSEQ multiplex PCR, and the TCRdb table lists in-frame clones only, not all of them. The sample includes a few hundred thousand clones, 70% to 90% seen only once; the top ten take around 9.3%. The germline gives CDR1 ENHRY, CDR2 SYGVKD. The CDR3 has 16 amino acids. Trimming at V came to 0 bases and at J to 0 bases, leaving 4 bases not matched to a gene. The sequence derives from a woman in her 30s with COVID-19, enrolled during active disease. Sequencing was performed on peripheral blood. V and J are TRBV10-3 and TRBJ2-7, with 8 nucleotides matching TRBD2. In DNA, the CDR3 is TGTGCCATCAGTGAGTCGGAACTAGCGGTCTCCTACGAGCAGTACTTC. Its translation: CAISESELAVSYEQYF.